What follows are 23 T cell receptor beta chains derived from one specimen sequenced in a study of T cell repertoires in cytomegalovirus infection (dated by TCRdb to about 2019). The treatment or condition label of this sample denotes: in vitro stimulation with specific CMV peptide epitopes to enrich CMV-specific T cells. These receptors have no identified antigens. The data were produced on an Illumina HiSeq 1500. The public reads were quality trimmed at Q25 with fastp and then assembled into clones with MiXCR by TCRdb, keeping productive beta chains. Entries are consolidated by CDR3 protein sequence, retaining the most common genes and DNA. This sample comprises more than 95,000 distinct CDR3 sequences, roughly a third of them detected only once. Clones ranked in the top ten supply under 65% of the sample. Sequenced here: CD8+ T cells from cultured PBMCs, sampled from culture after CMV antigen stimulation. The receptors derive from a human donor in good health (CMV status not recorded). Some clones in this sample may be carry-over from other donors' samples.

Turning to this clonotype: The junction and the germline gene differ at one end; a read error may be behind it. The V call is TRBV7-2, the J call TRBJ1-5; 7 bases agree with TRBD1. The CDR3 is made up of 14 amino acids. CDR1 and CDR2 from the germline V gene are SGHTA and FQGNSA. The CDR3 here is CASSGGQSNKPQHF. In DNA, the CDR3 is TGTGCCAGCAGCGGGGGACAGAGCAATAAGCCCCAGCATTTT.

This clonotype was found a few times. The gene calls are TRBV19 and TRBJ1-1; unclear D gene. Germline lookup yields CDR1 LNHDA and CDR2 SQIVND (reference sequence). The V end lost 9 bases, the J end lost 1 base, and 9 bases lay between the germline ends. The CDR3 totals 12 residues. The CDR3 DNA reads TGTGCCAGCCGGTACGGGAACACTGAAGCTTTCTTT. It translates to CASRYGNTEAFF.

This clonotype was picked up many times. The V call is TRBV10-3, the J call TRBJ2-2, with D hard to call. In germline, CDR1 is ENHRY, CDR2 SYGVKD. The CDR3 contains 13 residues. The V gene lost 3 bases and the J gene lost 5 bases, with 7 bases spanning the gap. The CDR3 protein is CAISDAATGELFF. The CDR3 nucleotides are TGTGCCATCAGTGACGCAGCAACCGGGGAGCTGTTTTTT.

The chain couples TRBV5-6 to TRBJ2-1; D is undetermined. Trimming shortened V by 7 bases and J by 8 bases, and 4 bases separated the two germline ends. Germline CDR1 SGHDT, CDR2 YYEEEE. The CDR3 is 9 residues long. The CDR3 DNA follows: TGTGCCAGCGGCGATGAGCAGTTCTTC. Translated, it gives CASGDEQFF.

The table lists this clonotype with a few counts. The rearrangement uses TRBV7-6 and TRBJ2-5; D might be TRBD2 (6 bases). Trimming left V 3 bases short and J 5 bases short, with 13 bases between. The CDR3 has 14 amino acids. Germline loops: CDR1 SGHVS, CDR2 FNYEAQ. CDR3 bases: TGTGCCAGCAGCTTGGACGAGAGCGGGGAGACCCAGTACTTC. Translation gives CASSLDESGETQYF.

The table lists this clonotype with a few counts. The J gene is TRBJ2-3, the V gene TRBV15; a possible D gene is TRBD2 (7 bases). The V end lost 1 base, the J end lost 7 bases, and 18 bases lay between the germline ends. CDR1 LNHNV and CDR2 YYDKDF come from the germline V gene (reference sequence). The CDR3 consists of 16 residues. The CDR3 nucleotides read TGTGCCACCAGCAGAGTTAGGAGGGGGGGCATGAATACGCAGTATTTT. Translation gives CATSRVRRGGMNTQYF.

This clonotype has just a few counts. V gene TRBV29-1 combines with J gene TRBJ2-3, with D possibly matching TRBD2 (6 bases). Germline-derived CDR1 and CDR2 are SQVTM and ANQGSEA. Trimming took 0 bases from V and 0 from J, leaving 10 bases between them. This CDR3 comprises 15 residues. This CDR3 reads CSVEDLGTSTDTQYF. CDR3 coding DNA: TGCAGCGTTGAAGATCTCGGGACTAGCACAGATACGCAGTATTTT.

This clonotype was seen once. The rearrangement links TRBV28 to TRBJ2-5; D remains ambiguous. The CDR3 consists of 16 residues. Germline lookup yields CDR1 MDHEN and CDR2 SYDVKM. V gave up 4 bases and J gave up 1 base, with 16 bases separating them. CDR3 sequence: CASSSVNEVVQETQYF. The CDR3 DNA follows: TGTGCCAGCAGTTCTGTGAACGAGGTCGTCCAAGAGACCCAGTACTTC.

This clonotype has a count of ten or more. The CDR3 DNA reads as TGTGCCAGCAGCCAGCTCGCTACTCTCCCCTACGAGCAGTACTTC. Its protein is CASSQLATLPYEQYF. V gene TRBV7-8 combines with J gene TRBJ2-7, with no clear D. The V and J ends lost 5 bases and 2 bases respectively, with 16 bases between them. The V gene's germline CDR1 is SGHVS and CDR2 FQNEAQ. This CDR3 contains 15 residues.

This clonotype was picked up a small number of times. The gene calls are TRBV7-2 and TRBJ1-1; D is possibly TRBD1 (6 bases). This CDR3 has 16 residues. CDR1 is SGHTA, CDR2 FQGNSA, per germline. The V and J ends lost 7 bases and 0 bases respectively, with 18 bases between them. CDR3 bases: TGTGCCAGCAAAACCGTATCACAGGGAGTGAACACTGAAGCTTTCTTT. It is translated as CASKTVSQGVNTEAFF.

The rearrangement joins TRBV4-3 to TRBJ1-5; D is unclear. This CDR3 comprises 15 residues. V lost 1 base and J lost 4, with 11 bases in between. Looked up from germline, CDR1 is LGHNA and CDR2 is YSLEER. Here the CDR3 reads CASSQGEGWNQPQHF. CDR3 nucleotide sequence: TGCGCCAGCAGCCAAGGGGAAGGGTGGAATCAGCCCCAGCATTTT.

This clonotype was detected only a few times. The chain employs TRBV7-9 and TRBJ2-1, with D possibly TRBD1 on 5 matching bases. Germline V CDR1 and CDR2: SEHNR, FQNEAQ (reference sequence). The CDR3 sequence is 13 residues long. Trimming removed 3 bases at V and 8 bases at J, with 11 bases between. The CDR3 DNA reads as TGTGCCAGCAGCTTGACGGACATCGATGAGCAGTTCTTC. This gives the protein CASSLTDIDEQFF.

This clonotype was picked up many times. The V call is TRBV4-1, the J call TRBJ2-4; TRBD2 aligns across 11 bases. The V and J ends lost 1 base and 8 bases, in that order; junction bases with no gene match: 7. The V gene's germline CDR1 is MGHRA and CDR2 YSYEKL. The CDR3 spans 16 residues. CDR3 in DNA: TGCGCCAGCAGCCAAGCCCATCTAGCGGGGGGAGACATTCAGTACTTC. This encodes CASSQAHLAGGDIQYF.

CDR3 amino acids: CASSQDLAGSYEQYF. The CDR3 DNA follows: TGCGCCAGCAGCCAAGATCTCGCGGGGAGCTACGAGCAGTACTTC. The chain uses TRBV4-3 and TRBJ2-7; D may be TRBD2 (6 bases). With 0 bases removed from V and 3 bases from J, the gap between germline ends came to 12 bases. The CDR3 extends over 15 amino acids. The germline V gene has CDR1 LGHNA and CDR2 YSLEER.

CDR3 DNA sequence: TGTGCCACCAGCAGAGATCGGGACAGCTTTGGGGAGACCCAGTACTTC. Its translation is CATSRDRDSFGETQYF. This chain links TRBV15 with TRBJ2-5; 7 positions agree with TRBD1. The CDR3 covers 16 residues. The ends lost 0 bases at V and 5 bases at J; junction bases unmatched: 9. The germline CDR1 and CDR2 sequences are LNHNV and YYDKDF (reference sequence).

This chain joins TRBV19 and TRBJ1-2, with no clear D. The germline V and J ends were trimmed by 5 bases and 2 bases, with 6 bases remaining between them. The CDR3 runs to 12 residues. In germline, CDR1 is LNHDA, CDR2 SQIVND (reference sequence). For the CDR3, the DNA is TGTGCCAGTAGTTCCCGGAACTATGGCTACACCTTC. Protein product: CASSSRNYGYTF.

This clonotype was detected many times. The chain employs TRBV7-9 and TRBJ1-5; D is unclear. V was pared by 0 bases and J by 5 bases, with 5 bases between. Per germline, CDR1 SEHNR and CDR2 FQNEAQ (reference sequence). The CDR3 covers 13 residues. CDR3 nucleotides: TGTGCCAGCAGCTTAGCGTGGGATCAGCCCCAGCATTTT. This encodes CASSLAWDQPQHF.

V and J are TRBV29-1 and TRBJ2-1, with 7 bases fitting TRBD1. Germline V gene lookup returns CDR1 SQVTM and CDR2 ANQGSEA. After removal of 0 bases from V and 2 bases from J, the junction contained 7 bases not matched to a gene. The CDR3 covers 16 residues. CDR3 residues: CSVEDLRTGTYNEQFF. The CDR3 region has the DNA TGCAGCGTTGAAGATCTTCGGACAGGAACCTACAATGAGCAGTTCTTC.

CDR3: CASSSPGATEAFF. The CDR3 coding sequence is TGTGCCAGCAGTTCCCCAGGGGCCACTGAAGCTTTCTTT. The chain has TRBV6-2 or TRBV6-3 and TRBJ1-1; TRBD1 is a possible D gene (6 bases). The ends were cut back, 4 bases at V and 4 bases at J, with 10 bases in the middle. The CDR3 length is 13 residues. Germline assignment: CDR1 MNHEY and CDR2 SVGEGT.

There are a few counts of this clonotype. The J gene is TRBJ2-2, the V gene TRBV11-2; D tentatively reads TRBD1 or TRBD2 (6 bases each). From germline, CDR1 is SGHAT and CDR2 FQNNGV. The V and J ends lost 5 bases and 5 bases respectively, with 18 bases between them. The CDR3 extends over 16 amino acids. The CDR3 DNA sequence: TGTGCCAGCAGCCAACAGGGAATGGAGGGGACCGGGGAGCTGTTTTTT. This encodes CASSQQGMEGTGELFF.

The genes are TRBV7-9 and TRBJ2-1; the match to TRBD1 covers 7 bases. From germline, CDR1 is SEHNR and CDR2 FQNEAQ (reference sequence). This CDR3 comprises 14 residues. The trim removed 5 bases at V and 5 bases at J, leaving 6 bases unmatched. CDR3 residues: CASSASGQNNEQFF. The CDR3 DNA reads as TGTGCCAGCAGCGCCTCGGGACAGAACAATGAGCAGTTCTTC.

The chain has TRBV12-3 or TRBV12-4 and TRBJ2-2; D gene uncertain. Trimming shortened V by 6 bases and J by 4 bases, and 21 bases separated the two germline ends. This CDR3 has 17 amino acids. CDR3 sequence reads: CASSPAALARSTGELFF. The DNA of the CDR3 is TGTGCCAGCAGCCCAGCAGCCCTTGCCCGGAGCACCGGGGAGCTGTTTTTT.

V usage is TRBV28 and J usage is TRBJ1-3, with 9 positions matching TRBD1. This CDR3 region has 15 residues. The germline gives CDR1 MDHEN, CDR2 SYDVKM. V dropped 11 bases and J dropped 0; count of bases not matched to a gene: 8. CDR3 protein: CAAGQGGSSGNTIYF. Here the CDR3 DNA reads TGTGCCGCGGGACAGGGTGGTTCCTCTGGAAACACCATATATTTT. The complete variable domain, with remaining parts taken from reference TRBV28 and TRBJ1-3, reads DVKVTQSSRYLVKRTGEKVFLECVQDMDHENMFWYRQDPGLGLRLIYFSYDVKMKEKGDIPEGYSVSREKKERFSLILESASTNQTSMYLCAAGQGGSSGNTIYFGEGSWLTVV.